The subject of this entry is one TCR beta chain. The antigen is not known. The PCR was carried out with 60 Vbeta primers and 13 Jbeta primers. Method: immunoSEQ multiplex PCR; TCRdb's copy keeps in-frame clones and lacks some. The data hold more than 150,000 clones, with more than 75% observed a single time. The data belong to a study of cytomegalovirus exposure and HLA in healthy donors. Whole-study results and caveats: CMV antigen specificity of a few CMV-associated chains was confirmed in vitro. Links to common viral pathogens appeared, in a later analysis, for several of the most significant clusters. Judged likely to be a sequencing artifact was a cluster of highly shared sequence variants. V- and J-gene trimming of TCR beta was linked (in a later analysis) to a missense DCLRE1C variant.

CDR1 is SGHRS, CDR2 YFSETQ, per germline. V trimming: 4 bases; J trimming: 4 bases; junction bases outside the gene matches: 10. The CDR3 has 16 amino acids. The sample taken for sequencing was PBMCs. This TCR was sampled from a girl less than two years old in good health and CMV-seronegative. The chain links TRBV5-1 to TRBJ1-3, with 8 bases matching TRBD1. The CDR3 DNA sequence: TGCGCCAGCAGCACCGGACAGGGAGGTACGGGAAACACCATATATTTT. This codes for CASSTGQGGTGNTIYF.